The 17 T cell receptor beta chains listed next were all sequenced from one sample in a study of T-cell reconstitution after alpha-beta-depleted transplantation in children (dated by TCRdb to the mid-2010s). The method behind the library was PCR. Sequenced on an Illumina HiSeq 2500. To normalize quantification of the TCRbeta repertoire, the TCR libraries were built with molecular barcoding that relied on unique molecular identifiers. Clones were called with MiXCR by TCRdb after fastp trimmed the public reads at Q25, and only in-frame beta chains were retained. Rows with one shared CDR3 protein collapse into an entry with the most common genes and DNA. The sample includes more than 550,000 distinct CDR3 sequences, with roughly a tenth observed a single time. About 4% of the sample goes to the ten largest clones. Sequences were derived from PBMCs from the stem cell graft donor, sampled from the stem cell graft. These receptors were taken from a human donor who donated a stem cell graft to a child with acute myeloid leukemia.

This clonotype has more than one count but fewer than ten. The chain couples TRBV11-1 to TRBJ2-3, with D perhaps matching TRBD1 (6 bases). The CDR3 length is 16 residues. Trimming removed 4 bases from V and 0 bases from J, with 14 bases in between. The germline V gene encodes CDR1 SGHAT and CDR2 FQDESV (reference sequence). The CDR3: CASSYQQGRSTDTQYF. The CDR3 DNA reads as TGTGCCAGCAGCTACCAACAGGGCAGAAGCACAGATACGCAGTATTTT.

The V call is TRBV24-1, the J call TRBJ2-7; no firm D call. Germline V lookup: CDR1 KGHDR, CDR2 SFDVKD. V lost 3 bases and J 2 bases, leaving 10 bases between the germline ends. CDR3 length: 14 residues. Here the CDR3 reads CATSDPNQPYEQYF. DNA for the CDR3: TGTGCCACCAGTGATCCCAATCAGCCCTACGAGCAGTACTTC.

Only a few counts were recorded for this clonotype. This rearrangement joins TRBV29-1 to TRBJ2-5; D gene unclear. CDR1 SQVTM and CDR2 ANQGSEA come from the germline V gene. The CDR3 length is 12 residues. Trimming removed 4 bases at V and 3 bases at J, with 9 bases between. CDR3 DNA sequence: TGCAGCGTTGGAAGGGTCGAAGAGACCCAGTACTTC. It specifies CSVGRVEETQYF.

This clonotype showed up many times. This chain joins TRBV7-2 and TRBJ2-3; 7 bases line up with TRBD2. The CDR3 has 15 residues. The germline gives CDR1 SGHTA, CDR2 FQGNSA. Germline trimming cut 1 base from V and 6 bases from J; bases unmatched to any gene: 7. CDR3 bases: TGTGCCAGCAGCTTAGATGACGGGAGGTTGGATACGCAGTATTTT. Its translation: CASSLDDGRLDTQYF. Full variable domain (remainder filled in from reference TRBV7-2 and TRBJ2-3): GAGVSQSPSNKVTEKGKDVELRCDPISGHTALYWYRQSLGQGLEFLIYFQGNSAPDKSGLPSDRFSAERTGGSVSTLTIQRTQQEDSAVYLCASSLDDGRLDTQYFGPGTRLTVL.

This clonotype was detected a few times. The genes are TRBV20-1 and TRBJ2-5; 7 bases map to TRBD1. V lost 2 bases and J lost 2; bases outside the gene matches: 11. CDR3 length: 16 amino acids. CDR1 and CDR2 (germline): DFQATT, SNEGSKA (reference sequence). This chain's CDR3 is CSARTGQTYSQETQYF. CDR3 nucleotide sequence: TGCAGTGCTAGAACGGGACAGACATATAGTCAAGAGACCCAGTACTTC.

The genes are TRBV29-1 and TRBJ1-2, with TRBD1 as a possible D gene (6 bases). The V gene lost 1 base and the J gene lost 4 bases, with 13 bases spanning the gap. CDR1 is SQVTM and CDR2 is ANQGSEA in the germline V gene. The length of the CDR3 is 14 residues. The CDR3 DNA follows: TGCAGCGTTGAAGGAGGACAGAGACCCTATGGCTACACCTTC. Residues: CSVEGGQRPYGYTF.

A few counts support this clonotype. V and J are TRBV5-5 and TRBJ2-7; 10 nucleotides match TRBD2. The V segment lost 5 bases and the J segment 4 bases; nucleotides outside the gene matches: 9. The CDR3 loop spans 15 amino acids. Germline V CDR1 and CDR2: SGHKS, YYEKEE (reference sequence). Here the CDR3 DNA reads TGTGCCAGCAGGAACCCTAGCGGGAGTTGGTACGAGCAGTACTTC. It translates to CASRNPSGSWYEQYF.

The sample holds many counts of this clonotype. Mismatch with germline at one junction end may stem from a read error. The CDR3 sequence: CSARAGPTGNEQFF. The CDR3 DNA follows: TGCAGTGCCAGAGCGGGTCCTACCGGAAATGAGCAGTTCTTC. The chain has TRBV20-1 and TRBJ2-1; possible D gene TRBD2, 6 bases. CDR1 is DFQATT, CDR2 SNEGSKA, per germline (reference sequence). The CDR3 runs to 14 residues.

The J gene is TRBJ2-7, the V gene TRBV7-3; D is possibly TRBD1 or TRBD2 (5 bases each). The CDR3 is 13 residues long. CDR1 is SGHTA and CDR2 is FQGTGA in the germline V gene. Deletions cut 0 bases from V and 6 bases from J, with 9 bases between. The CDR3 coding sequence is TGTGCCAGCAGCTTAACTGCAGGGAGCGAGCAGTACTTC. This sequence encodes CASSLTAGSEQYF.

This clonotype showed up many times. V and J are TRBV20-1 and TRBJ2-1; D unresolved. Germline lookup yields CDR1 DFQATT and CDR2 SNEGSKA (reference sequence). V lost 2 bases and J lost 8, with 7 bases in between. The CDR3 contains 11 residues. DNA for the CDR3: TGCAGTGCTAGACTAGTACATGAGCAGTTCTTC. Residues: CSARLVHEQFF.

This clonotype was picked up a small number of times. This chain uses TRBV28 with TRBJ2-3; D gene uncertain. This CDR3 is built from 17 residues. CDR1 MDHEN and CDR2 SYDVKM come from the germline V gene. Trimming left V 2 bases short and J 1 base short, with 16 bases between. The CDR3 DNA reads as TGTGCCAGCAGTTTACCCGGCACCATTGGCGGCACAGATACGCAGTATTTT. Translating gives CASSLPGTIGGTDTQYF.

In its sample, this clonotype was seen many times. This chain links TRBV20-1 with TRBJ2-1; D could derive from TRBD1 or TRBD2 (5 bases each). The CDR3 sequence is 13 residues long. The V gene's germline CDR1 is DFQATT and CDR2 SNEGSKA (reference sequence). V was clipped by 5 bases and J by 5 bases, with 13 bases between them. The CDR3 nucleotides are TGCAGTGCTCTCGGGACCTACAACAATGAGCAGTTCTTC. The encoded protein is CSALGTYNNEQFF.

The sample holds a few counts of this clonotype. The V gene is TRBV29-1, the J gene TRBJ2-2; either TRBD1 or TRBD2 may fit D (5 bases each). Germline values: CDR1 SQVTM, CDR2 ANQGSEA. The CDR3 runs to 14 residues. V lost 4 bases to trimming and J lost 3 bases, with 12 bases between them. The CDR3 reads CSVGGAGDTGELFF. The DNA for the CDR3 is TGCAGCGTTGGTGGGGCCGGGGACACCGGGGAGCTGTTTTTT.

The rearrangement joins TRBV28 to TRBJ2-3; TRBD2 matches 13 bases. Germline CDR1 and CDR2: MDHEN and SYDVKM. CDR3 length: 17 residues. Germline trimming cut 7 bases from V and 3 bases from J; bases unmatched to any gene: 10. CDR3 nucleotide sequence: TGTGCCAGCATTACTAGCGGGAGGGTAGCCGCAACAGATACGCAGTATTTT. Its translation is CASITSGRVAATDTQYF.

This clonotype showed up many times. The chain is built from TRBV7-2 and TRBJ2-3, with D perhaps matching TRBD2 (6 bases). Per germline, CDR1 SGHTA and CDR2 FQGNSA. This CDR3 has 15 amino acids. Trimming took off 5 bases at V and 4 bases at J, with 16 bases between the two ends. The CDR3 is CASSVRGGVADTQYF. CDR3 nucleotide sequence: TGTGCCAGCAGCGTGAGAGGAGGGGTAGCAGATACGCAGTATTTT.

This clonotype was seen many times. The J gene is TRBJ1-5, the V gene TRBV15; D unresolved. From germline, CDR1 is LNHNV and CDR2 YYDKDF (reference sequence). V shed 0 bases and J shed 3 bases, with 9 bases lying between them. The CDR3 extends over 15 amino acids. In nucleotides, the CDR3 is TGTGCCACCAGCAGAGATCAGGTTCTCAATCAGCCCCAGCATTTT. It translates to CATSRDQVLNQPQHF. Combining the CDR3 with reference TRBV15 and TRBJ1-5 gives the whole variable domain DAMVIQNPRYQVTQFGKPVTLSCSQTLNHNVMYWYQQKSSQAPKLLFHYYDKDFNNEADTPDNFQSRRPNTSFCFLDIRSPGLGDTAMYLCATSRDQVLNQPQHFGDGTRLSIL.

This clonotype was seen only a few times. The DNA of the CDR3 is TGTGCCACCGGGGGACTAGCGGGAGACTGGGGCAATGAGCAGTTCTTC. It codes for CATGGLAGDWGNEQFF. The rearrangement joins TRBV24-1 to TRBJ2-1, with 14 bases lining up with TRBD2. CDR3 size: 16 residues. The V gene end was trimmed by 9 bases and the J gene end by 6 bases; junction bases not matched to a gene: 9. Looked up from germline, CDR1 is KGHDR and CDR2 is SFDVKD.